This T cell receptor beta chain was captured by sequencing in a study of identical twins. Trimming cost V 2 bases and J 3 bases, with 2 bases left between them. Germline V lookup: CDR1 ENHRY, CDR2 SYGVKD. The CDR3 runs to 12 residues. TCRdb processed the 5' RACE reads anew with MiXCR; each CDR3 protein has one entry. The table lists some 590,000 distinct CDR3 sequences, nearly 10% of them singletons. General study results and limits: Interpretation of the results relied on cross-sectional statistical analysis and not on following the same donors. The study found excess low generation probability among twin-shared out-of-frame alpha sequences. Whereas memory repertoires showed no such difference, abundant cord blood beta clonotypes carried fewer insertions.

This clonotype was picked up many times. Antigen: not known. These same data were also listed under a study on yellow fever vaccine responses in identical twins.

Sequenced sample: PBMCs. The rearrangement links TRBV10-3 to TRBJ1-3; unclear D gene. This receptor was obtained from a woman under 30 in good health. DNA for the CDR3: TGTGCCATCAGTGAGGGTGGAAACACCATATATTTT. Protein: CAISEGGNTIYF.